One sample yielded the 14 T cell receptor beta chains listed below, sequenced in a study of shared clonotypes between healthy human individuals. Libraries were prepared by immunoSEQ multiplex PCR; TCRdb keeps only in-frame clonotypes and omits some of them. This sample has over 300,000 clones, with 87% found just once. The sequencing input was memory CD8+ T cells sorted from blood. This sample's subset: CD45RO+ cells pooled with CCR7-negative TemRA cells. These receptors were obtained from a man aged 18 to 35 in good health.

This sequence joins TRBV11-2 and TRBJ1-1; TRBD1 might be the D (6 bases). V was pared by 4 bases and J by 4 bases, with 10 bases between. Per the germline V gene, CDR1 is SGHAT and CDR2 is FQNNGV. The CDR3 runs 13 residues. CDR3 sequence reads: CASSSNRVTEAFF. In DNA form, the CDR3 reads TGTGCCAGCAGCTCTAACAGGGTCACTGAAGCTTTCTTT.

The chain combines TRBV6-5 with TRBJ2-2; D is uncertain. The CDR3 length is 14 residues. Trimming shortened V by 1 base and J by 4 bases, and 7 bases separated the two germline ends. Germline V lookup: CDR1 MNHEY, CDR2 SVGAGI. CDR3 sequence reads: CASSYWEVTGELFF. CDR3 coding DNA: TGTGCCAGCAGTTACTGGGAAGTCACCGGGGAGCTGTTTTTT.

This rearrangement joins TRBV7-9 to TRBJ2-3; TRBD2 agrees at 7 bases. J gave up 5 bases and V 0 bases, and 2 bases lay outside the gene matches. Germline CDR1 SEHNR, CDR2 FQNEAQ (reference sequence). This CDR3 has 14 residues. In DNA form, the CDR3 reads TGTGCCAGCAGCTTAGCGTCGGGGGGAGATACGCAGTATTTT. Translated, it gives CASSLASGGDTQYF.

J is TRBJ1-2 and V is TRBV29-1; D gene unclear. The germline CDR1 and CDR2 sequences are SQVTM and ANQGSEA. V lost 0 bases, J lost 2 bases, and 7 bases lay in between. The CDR3 extends over 13 amino acids. In nucleotides, the CDR3 is TGCAGCGTTGAAGATAACCGGAACTATGGCTACACCTTC. Translated: CSVEDNRNYGYTF.

The chain is built from TRBV27 and TRBJ1-2; unclear D gene. V was clipped by 5 bases and J by 0 bases, with 10 bases between them. Germline CDR1 is MNHEY and CDR2 is SMNVEV (reference sequence). The CDR3 runs 14 residues. The CDR3 protein is CASSPVFPNYGYTF. For the CDR3, the DNA is TGTGCCAGCAGTCCAGTTTTCCCTAACTATGGCTACACCTTC.

This chain uses TRBV5-1 with TRBJ1-1; D may be TRBD1 (6 bases). Germline CDR1 is SGHRS and CDR2 is YFSETQ. There are 15 residues in the CDR3. The V end lost 2 bases, the J end lost 0 bases, and 11 bases lay between the germline ends. The CDR3, as DNA: TGCGCCAGCAGCTTCAGGGGTGTCATGAACACTGAAGCTTTCTTT. Amino acids: CASSFRGVMNTEAFF.

The gene calls are TRBV7-9 and TRBJ2-7, with D perhaps given as TRBD1 or TRBD2 (5 bases each). Trimming left V 3 bases short and J 3 bases short, with 9 bases between. Per germline, CDR1 SEHNR and CDR2 FQNEAQ (reference sequence). The CDR3 loop spans 13 amino acids. The CDR3 region is CASSFGTNYEQYF. The CDR3 DNA reads TGTGCCAGCAGCTTCGGGACCAACTACGAGCAGTACTTC. Looking up the rest from reference TRBV7-9 and TRBJ2-7 gives the full variable domain: DTGVSQNPRHKITKRGQNVTFRCDPISEHNRLYWYRQTLGQGPEFLTYFQNEAQLEKSRLLSDRFSAERPKGSFSTLEIQRTEQGDSAMYLCASSFGTNYEQYFGPGTRLTVT.

The genes are TRBV7-9 and TRBJ2-7; TRBD1 agrees at 10 bases. Germline loops: CDR1 SEHNR, CDR2 FQNEAQ (reference sequence). The CDR3 totals 15 residues. The junction had 7 bases not matched to a gene; V was cut back by 5 bases and J by 3 bases. The CDR3 DNA sequence: TGTGCCAGCAGCCTAGGGACAGGGGTGGGCTACGAGCAGTACTTC. This encodes CASSLGTGVGYEQYF. The full variable domain, rest sourced from reference TRBV7-9 and TRBJ2-7, is DTGVSQNPRHKITKRGQNVTFRCDPISEHNRLYWYRQTLGQGPEFLTYFQNEAQLEKSRLLSDRFSAERPKGSFSTLEIQRTEQGDSAMYLCASSLGTGVGYEQYFGPGTRLTVT.

The rearrangement links TRBV5-4 to TRBJ2-7; the match to TRBD1 covers 8 bases. The CDR3 covers 14 residues. Germline-derived CDR1 and CDR2 are SGHNT and YYREEE (reference sequence). Trimming removed 3 bases from V and 3 bases from J; junction bases left unmatched: 5. CDR3 DNA: TGTGCCAGCAGCTGGCCGGGACAGGACTACGAGCAGTACTTC. Amino acid sequence: CASSWPGQDYEQYF.

The chain employs TRBV11-3 and TRBJ1-6; tentative D call: TRBD1 (6 bases). Germline lookup yields CDR1 SGHNT and CDR2 YENEEA. The CDR3 is made up of 17 amino acids. Deletions cut 0 bases from V and 6 bases from J, with 15 bases between. The CDR3 coding sequence is TGTGCCAGCAGCTTAGATTTAATCGGACAGATTAATTCACCCCTCCACTTT. It encodes CASSLDLIGQINSPLHF.

This clone has only a few counts. The rearrangement links TRBV10-2 to TRBJ2-7; 9 bases match TRBD2. The germline V gene encodes CDR1 WSHSY and CDR2 SAAADI. V lost 11 bases, J lost 1 base, and 6 bases stayed unmatched. The CDR3 consists of 13 residues. CDR3 amino acids: CASGLASSYEQYF. CDR3 in DNA: TGCGCCTCGGGACTAGCTTCTTCCTACGAGCAGTACTTC.

The V call is TRBV29-1, the J call TRBJ2-5; 11 bases are a match to TRBD2. J lost 5 bases, V lost 0 bases, and 8 bases had no gene match. Germline V gene data show CDR1 as SQVTM and CDR2 as ANQGSEA. CDR3 length: 16 residues. CDR3 sequence reads: CSVEDPLAGGTETQYF. CDR3 in DNA: TGCAGCGTTGAAGACCCCCTAGCGGGAGGCACCGAGACCCAGTACTTC.

The J gene is TRBJ1-4, the V gene TRBV6-6; D ambiguous. The CDR3 loop spans 15 amino acids. Germline V gives CDR1 MNHNY, CDR2 SVGAGI (reference sequence). V lost 1 base to trimming and J lost 3 bases, with 9 bases between them. The CDR3 region has the DNA TGTGCCAGCAGTTACTGGGGTGGTGCTAATGAAAAACTGTTTTTT. Its protein product is CASSYWGGANEKLFF.

The chain employs TRBV12-1 and TRBJ1-3; TRBD1 reflects the table's D call only, with no check against the DNA. TRBV12-1 is shown as a pseudogene. The CDR3 is 16 amino acids. The CDR3 loop is CASSFNRELEGNTIYF. The CDR3 region has the DNA TGTGCCAGCAGCTTTAACAGGGAGTTGGAGGGAAACACCATATATTTT.